The sequence of this TCR beta chain was determined in a study of T-cell reconstitution after alpha-beta-depleted transplantation in children. Ten or more counts support this clonotype. The TCRbeta library was prepared with unique molecular identifiers. MiXCR, applied by TCRdb to the PCR reads, yields one record per CDR3 protein. This table holds roughly 500,000 distinct CDR3 sequences, about an eighth found once. The CDR3 is 18 residues long. In germline, CDR1 is SGHAT, CDR2 FQDESV (reference sequence). The J segment lost 4 bases and the V segment lost 0 bases, leaving 11 bases of the junction unmatched.

J is TRBJ2-1 and V is TRBV11-1, with TRBD2 matching over 8 bases. This receptor was taken from a human donor who donated a stem cell graft to a child with combined immunodeficiency. Sequenced material: PBMCs from the stem cell graft donor, taken from the stem cell graft. The CDR3 here is CASSLAYPRGGPYNEQFF. DNA of the CDR3: TGTGCCAGCAGCTTAGCATACCCTCGGGGGGGCCCGTACAATGAGCAGTTCTTC.